The source of this T cell receptor (beta chain) is a study of blood T cells in healthy people across ages (dated by TCRdb to about 2015). Study-level background: In model experiments, template switching captured roughly one uniquely barcoded TCR beta cDNA molecule for every two T cells. Age-related changes in TCR beta repertoire diversity were measured in the study by deep sequencing normalized with unique cDNA molecular identifiers. The donors were split into four age groups: young (average approximately 16 years), middle-aged (more than 35), aged (approximately 59) and long-lived (roughly 80). Donors of different ages were randomly distributed across sequencing lanes to avoid experimental bias. Using the same blood draw, the study looked at two additional independent replicas of 1 million unique cDNA reads for two donors, one aged 18 to 30 and the other aged 80 or older.

Receptor amplification or capture employed 5' RACE. Sequencing used an Illumina HiSeq 2500. A second PCR of roughly 6 to 11 cycles was run with a J-beta primer mix and a sample-barcoded 5' primer. Each TCR beta cDNA molecule received a unique molecular identifier from a template-switch 5' adaptor carrying 12 random nucleotides. Each sample yielded at least 3 million CDR3-containing paired-end reads. The Mint cDNA synthesis kit, primed by a TRBC-specific oligonucleotide, was used to synthesize first-strand cDNA from all RNA. Following uracil-DNA glycosylase treatment, all cDNA underwent a first 18-cycle PCR with the universal primers M1SS and BC2_uni_R. Concerning the study's data processing: Each sample was normalized by randomly selecting 1 million high-quality reads, each carrying a distinct molecular identifier. Reads with shared molecular identifiers were discarded instead of being binned into consensus sequences. MiTCR, set to a Q25 quality threshold and the strictest error-elimination algorithm, was used for CDR3 identification, clonotype clustering and error correction. A nonparametric unseen species model with Euler transformation was used to estimate a lower bound on total TCR beta diversity. In-frame beta chains were kept once TCRdb had trimmed the public reads at Q25 with fastp and called clones with MiXCR. Rows are combined by CDR3 protein, so each entry shows the most common genes and DNA. The V and J calls come from TCRdb's annotation, not from the publication. The sample includes approximately 730,000 distinct CDR3 sequences, with 43% observed a single time. The ten top clones hold under 25% of the sample.

What the work shows at the level of the full study, not this receptor alone: Donor CMV infection status was unknown, potentially confounding age-related changes in expanded clonotypes. Because profiling used bulk unsorted PBMCs, naive and antigen-experienced compartments could not be compared conclusively. Compared with the aged group, the long-lived group had more naive CD4+ T cells, fewer expanded clones and increased TCR diversity, suggesting age selection. The percentage of naive T cells measured by flow cytometry correlated strongly with observed TCR beta diversity. Observed TCR beta diversity per million T cells fell roughly linearly with age, and a significant reduction was already apparent by age around 44. Total diversity estimates from one million sequenced T cells were considered lower bounds and underestimates.

Systemically healthy Caucasian individuals from Russia, roughly 40 in total and aged roughly 6 to 100 years, were included as donors. Around 10 milliliters of peripheral blood were collected from each donor into EDTA-treated Vacutainer tubes. Ficoll-Paque density-gradient centrifugation was used to isolate PBMCs, with at least 6 million per sample. Trizol reagent was used to extract total RNA from PBMCs, with at least 5 micrograms per sample. For every donor, flow cytometry on a PBMC aliquot measured the percentage of naive CD45RAhigh/CD27high T cells. With respect to this clonotype: Which antigen it targets is not known. The input lacks base qualities; no much larger clone sits a single base away.

For CDR1 and CDR2, the germline V gene (reference sequence) lists LNHNV and YYDKDF. The CDR3 has 14 amino acids, counting the end cysteine and phenylalanine. Only the CDR3 DNA is retained, 42 bases long and in frame from the first base. The sequence came from a woman aged 60 to 75 in good health. Sequenced: blood. This chain is built from TRBV15 and TRBJ2-1; the D region possibly corresponds to TRBD2 (5 bases align). The J call may not be correct, given that the DNA end is closer to TRBJ2-7. The nucleotide sequence is TGTGCCACCAGCAGAGATCTGGGAGACAATGAGCAGTACTTC. Its product reads: CATSRDLGDNEQYF.